The 23 T cell receptor beta chains below all came from one sample that was sequenced in a study of regulatory T cells in long-lasting Graves disease. With iRepertoire HTBI primers and Arm-PCR of CDR3 regions, TCR beta libraries were built. TCRdb independently ran MiXCR on the multiplex PCR reads; one entry per CDR3 protein. The top ten hold around 30% of the sample, which has about 340,000 distinct CDR3 sequences, less than 20% seen once. As for time point: persistent/refractory GD, antithyroid drugs over 5 years with positive TRAb. There was RNA extracted from PBMCs, and the TCR library was made from it. The source material was peripheral blood mononuclear cells (PBMCs), sampled when the disease was refractory, from a patient treated with antithyroid drugs. The receptors were sampled from a female donor with Graves disease.

On this clonotype: A much larger clone sits a single nucleotide away, making a read error possible. The chain couples TRBV27 to TRBJ1-2, with D tentatively TRBD1 (5 bases). V lost 10 bases to trimming and J lost 2 bases, with 17 bases between them. The germline V gene encodes CDR1 MNHEY and CDR2 SMNVEV (reference sequence). The CDR3 covers 14 residues. The CDR3 DNA sequence: TGTGCCACCGGACCGGGACCGAAAAACTATGGCTACACCTTC. Protein product: CATGPGPKNYGYTF.

This clonotype has a count of ten or more. This chain uses TRBV29-1 with TRBJ1-2, with D unresolved. The CDR3 is made up of 11 amino acids. In germline, CDR1 is SQVTM, CDR2 ANQGSEA. The V gene lost 3 bases and the J gene lost 8 bases, with 10 bases spanning the gap. The CDR3 DNA reads as TGCAGCGTTGACGAGGTGTCGGGCTACACCTTC. This sequence encodes CSVDEVSGYTF.

The chain uses TRBV6-1 and TRBJ2-2; 7 bases align to TRBD2. Trimming cost V 8 bases and J 7 bases; bases outside gene matches: 7. The CDR3 length is 13 residues. Germline CDR1 is MNHNS and CDR2 is SASEGT. This CDR3 is CASERGANGELFF. CDR3 DNA sequence: TGTGCCAGCGAGCGGGGAGCAAACGGGGAGCTGTTTTTT.

This clonotype was seen ten or more times. J is TRBJ2-5 and V is TRBV29-1, with TRBD1 as a possible D gene (6 bases). Germline-derived CDR1 and CDR2 are SQVTM and ANQGSEA. This CDR3 has 12 amino acids. Trimming took off 5 bases at V and 5 bases at J, with 12 bases between the two ends. CDR3 in amino acids: CSVLRGGETQYF. The CDR3 DNA reads as TGCAGCGTTCTCAGGGGCGGGGAGACCCAGTACTTC.

The sample holds a few counts of this clonotype. The chain employs TRBV5-6 and TRBJ2-5; D possibly uses TRBD1 or TRBD2 (6 bases each). The CDR3 covers 13 residues. Trimming took off 3 bases at V and 1 base at J, with 7 bases between the two ends. CDR1 is SGHDT, CDR2 YYEEEE, per germline. CDR3 residues: CASSWGAQETQYF. The CDR3 coding sequence is TGTGCCAGCAGCTGGGGGGCCCAAGAGACCCAGTACTTC.

The chain joins TRBV5-1 to TRBJ2-7; 10 bases match TRBD1. CDR1 SGHRS and CDR2 YFSETQ come from the germline V gene. This CDR3 is built from 13 residues. The J segment lost 5 bases and the V segment lost 3 bases, leaving 2 bases of the junction unmatched. CDR3 coding DNA: TGCGCCAGCAGCTGGGACAGGGGAAACGAGCAGTACTTC. Translating gives CASSWDRGNEQYF.

This chain joins TRBV4-1 and TRBJ2-5; D not resolved. The length of the CDR3 is 13 residues. Germline loops: CDR1 MGHRA, CDR2 YSYEKL. V lost 0 bases to trimming and J lost 3 bases, with 5 bases between them. The CDR3 bases are TGCGCCAGCAGCCAAGATATCGAAGAGACCCAGTACTTC. Translated: CASSQDIEETQYF.

On this clonotype itself: A much bigger clone sits one base away, suggesting this may be a read error. The chain uses TRBV6-5 and TRBJ1-5, with D hard to call. Germline CDR1 MNHEY, CDR2 SVGAGI. The CDR3 extends over 20 amino acids. Trimming took off 0 bases at V and 0 bases at J, with 21 bases between the two ends. The CDR3 region has the DNA TGTGCCAGCAGTTACTCGGGAGGCCAGAACTACCGGGATAGCAATCAGCCCCAGCATTTT. Translation gives CASSYSGGQNYRDSNQPQHF.

This clonotype has a handful of counts. One base away lies a much larger clone, so this may be a sequencing read error. V is TRBV29-1 and J is TRBJ1-1, with TRBD1 matching 7 bases. Germline trimming cut 6 bases from V and 1 base from J; bases unmatched to any gene: 2. Germline V gene lookup returns CDR1 SQVTM and CDR2 ANQGSEA. The CDR3 length is 12 residues. This CDR3 is CSVGQTNTEAFF. The CDR3 nucleotides are TGCAGCGTGGGACAGACGAACACTGAAGCTTTCTTT.

This clonotype was observed many times. This chain joins TRBV29-1 and TRBJ2-5; the match to TRBD1 covers 12 bases. V dropped 2 bases and J dropped 4; count of bases not matched to a gene: 8. CDR1 SQVTM and CDR2 ANQGSEA come from the germline V gene. The CDR3 totals 16 residues. The CDR3 bases are TGCAGCGTTGAAAACCGGGACAGGGGGCATCGAGAGACCCAGTACTTC. Translating it yields CSVENRDRGHRETQYF.

This clonotype occurred a few times. The gene calls are TRBV20-1 and TRBJ2-7; 11 nucleotides line up with TRBD2. Per the germline V gene, CDR1 is DFQATT and CDR2 is SNEGSKA (reference sequence). The CDR3 contains 13 residues. The V gene end was trimmed by 4 bases and the J gene end by 9 bases; junction bases not matched to a gene: 8. The CDR3 DNA reads TGCAGTGCTACGCACAGACTAGCGGGGCGGCAGTACTTC. Its protein is CSATHRLAGRQYF.

This clonotype was counted ten times or more. The V gene is TRBV6-1, the J gene TRBJ1-1; TRBD1 matches 7 bases. From germline, CDR1 is MNHNS and CDR2 SASEGT. With V trimmed by 7 bases and J by 1 base, 12 bases remained unmatched. The CDR3 has 16 residues. CDR3 sequence (DNA): TGTGCCAGCACCCTTACTCGAAGGACAGGGAACACTGAAGCTTTCTTT. Its translation: CASTLTRRTGNTEAFF.

There are a few counts of this clonotype. This chain joins TRBV20-1 and TRBJ1-5; D remains ambiguous. The germline V gene has CDR1 DFQATT and CDR2 SNEGSKA (reference sequence). Trimming removed 1 base at V and 9 bases at J, with 13 bases between. The CDR3 contains 13 residues. Here the CDR3 reads CSARVPKTAPQHF. The CDR3 nucleotides are TGCAGTGCTAGAGTTCCAAAAACGGCGCCCCAGCATTTT.

This clonotype showed up many times. This sequence joins TRBV25-1 and TRBJ1-1, with D possibly being TRBD1 (5 bases). Trimming pared 2 bases from V and 1 base from J, leaving 20 bases between. This CDR3 is built from 18 residues. Germline lookup yields CDR1 MGHDK and CDR2 SYGVNS. CDR3 sequence: CASSEVFTAGLGNTEAFF. The CDR3 bases are TGTGCCAGCAGTGAAGTATTTACGGCGGGACTGGGGAACACTGAAGCTTTCTTT.

This clonotype was seen repeatedly, ten times or more. The V and J genes are TRBV11-3 and TRBJ1-5; D remains unclear. CDR3 length: 13 residues. V lost 3 bases and J 7 bases, leaving 10 bases between the germline ends. Per the germline V gene, CDR1 is SGHNT and CDR2 is YENEEA. The chain's CDR3 is CASSFTVYQPQHF. The CDR3 nucleotides read TGTGCCAGCAGCTTCACAGTCTACCAGCCCCAGCATTTT.

This clonotype was found many times. The chain carries TRBV11-3 and TRBJ1-1, with D perhaps matching TRBD1 (6 bases). CDR3 length equals 15 residues. Germline CDR1 is SGHNT and CDR2 is YENEEA. Trimming left V 5 bases short and J 3 bases short, with 16 bases between. In DNA form, the CDR3 reads TGTGCCAGCAGCCCTCTCGGGGGGCTTGACACTGAAGCTTTCTTT. Its protein product is CASSPLGGLDTEAFF.

This clonotype has a count of ten or more. CDR3 bases: TGTGCCAGCAGTTTAAGGGGGGCTGGGGCCAACGTCCTGACTTTC. This codes for CASSLRGAGANVLTF. This chain links TRBV28 with TRBJ2-6, with D possibly called TRBD1 or TRBD2 (6 bases each). V lost 2 bases, J lost 2 bases, and 7 bases lay in between. Per the germline V gene, CDR1 is MDHEN and CDR2 is SYDVKM. This CDR3 has 15 residues.

On this clonotype: A much larger clone is a single base away; this may be a read error. The chain carries TRBV12-3 or TRBV12-4 and TRBJ1-1; TRBD1 might be the D (5 bases). V was pared by 5 bases and J by 3 bases, with 10 bases between. CDR3 size: 13 residues. CDR3 region: CASSPGTHTEAFF. CDR3 coding DNA: TGTGCCAGCAGTCCAGGGACCCACACTGAAGCTTTCTTT.

This clonotype was picked up many times. This chain's CDR3 is CSAIGGGRGSGKTQYF. The CDR3 DNA follows: TGCAGTGCTATAGGAGGAGGCAGGGGATCGGGAAAGACCCAGTACTTC. The V call is TRBV20-1, the J call TRBJ2-5, with a weak D call TRBD1 (6 bases). The CDR3 extends over 16 amino acids. CDR1 is DFQATT, CDR2 SNEGSKA, per germline (reference sequence). The V end lost 4 bases, the J end lost 6 bases, and 24 bases lay between the germline ends.

V usage is TRBV29-1 and J usage is TRBJ2-7; D not resolved. Germline CDR1 is SQVTM and CDR2 is ANQGSEA. The V and J ends lost 7 bases and 2 bases respectively, with 18 bases between them. The CDR3 extends over 14 amino acids. The CDR3 DNA follows: TGCAGCGCCGTTCGACAAGAACCCCCCTACGAGCAGTACTTC. Translating gives CSAVRQEPPYEQYF.

This clonotype has a single count. V usage is TRBV29-1 and J usage is TRBJ2-3; 9 positions match TRBD2. The CDR3 totals 14 residues. Germline CDR1 and CDR2: SQVTM and ANQGSEA. V trimming: 4 bases; J trimming: 3 bases; junction bases outside the gene matches: 5. The CDR3: CSVGNLAGTDTQYF. Here the CDR3 DNA reads TGCAGCGTTGGTAACCTAGCGGGAACAGATACGCAGTATTTT.

This clonotype showed up just a few times. This chain uses TRBV4-1 with TRBJ1-5; D is uncertain. Germline CDR1 MGHRA, CDR2 YSYEKL. CDR3 length: 15 residues. The V end was cut by 1 base, the J end by 0 bases, with 7 bases between. This CDR3 is CASSQVLHSNQPQHF. Written as DNA, the CDR3 is TGCGCCAGCAGCCAAGTACTCCATAGCAATCAGCCCCAGCATTTT.

This clonotype occurred many times. The V and J genes are TRBV6-1 and TRBJ2-2; 7 bases map to TRBD2. The CDR3 is made up of 15 amino acids. Germline values: CDR1 MNHNS, CDR2 SASEGT. With V trimmed by 7 bases and J by 6 bases, 11 bases remained unmatched. As DNA, the CDR3 is TGTGCCAGCACCCACGGGGGACTAAGAGCCGGGGAGCTGTTTTTT. This gives the protein CASTHGGLRAGELFF.